These T cell receptor beta chains were read from a single sample in a study of regulatory T cells in long-lasting Graves disease. TCRdb independently ran MiXCR on the multiplex PCR reads; one entry per CDR3 protein. The sample has 250,000 to 300,000 distinct CDR3 sequences, around 18% seen once. These data also featured in a second study, about T cells in Graves' hyperthyroidism and ophthalmopathy.

Source: peripheral blood mononuclear cells (PBMCs), taken at new diagnosis, from a patient treated with antithyroid drugs. All receptors derive from a woman aged 25 to 39 with Graves disease. The CDR3 runs from the conserved cysteine through the conserved F or W. Each record gives: CDR3 DNA, CDR3 protein, J gene, CDR3 length, V gene, D gene, clone size. D genes are given only for firm matches. Expanded clones get a size class; other rows say once, few or many, or leave the size out.

cdr3_nt: TGTGCCAGCAGAGGACAGGGGGGGAACGGGGAGCTGTTTTTT; cdr3_aa: CASRGQGGNGELFF; j_call: TRBJ2-2; cdr3_length: 14; v_call: TRBV2; d_call: TRBD1; clone_size: many
cdr3_nt: TGCGCCAGCAGCCAAGAAGGGGACAGAAGATCTGGGAGGGGAGGCTACACCTTC; cdr3_aa: CASSQEGDRRSGRGGYTF; j_call: TRBJ1-2; cdr3_length: 18; v_call: TRBV4-1; d_call: TRBD1; clone_size: NA
cdr3_nt: TGTGCCAGCAGCTTGGGACAGGGGTTATCGTTGAACACTGAAGCTTTCTTT; cdr3_aa: CASSLGQGLSLNTEAFF; j_call: TRBJ1-1; cdr3_length: 17; v_call: TRBV5-4; d_call: TRBD1; clone_size: many
cdr3_nt: TGTGCCAGCTCACCCTACCGGGACAGGGGTTCTGGTGAAGCTTTCTTT; cdr3_aa: CASSPYRDRGSGEAFF; j_call: TRBJ1-1; cdr3_length: 16; v_call: TRBV18; d_call: TRBD1; clone_size: many
cdr3_nt: TGCGCCAGCAGCGCGCCAGGGGTAGAGGGCACTGAAGCTTTCTTT; cdr3_aa: CASSAPGVEGTEAFF; j_call: TRBJ1-1; cdr3_length: 15; v_call: TRBV4-1; d_call: NA; clone_size: many
cdr3_nt: TGTGCCAGTAGTGTTACTCCGGGAGGCAATCAGCCCCAGCATTTT; cdr3_aa: CASSVTPGGNQPQHF; j_call: TRBJ1-5; cdr3_length: 15; v_call: TRBV19; d_call: NA; clone_size: few
cdr3_nt: TGCAGTGCTAGGGCTTGGGGGAAATACGAGCAGTACTTC; cdr3_aa: CSARAWGKYEQYF; j_call: TRBJ2-7; cdr3_length: 13; v_call: TRBV20-1; d_call: NA; clone_size: many
cdr3_nt: TGTGCCAGCAGCCTCCCAGCGGGGGGGTATCCAGATACGCAGTATTTT; cdr3_aa: CASSLPAGGYPDTQYF; j_call: TRBJ2-3; cdr3_length: 16; v_call: TRBV3-1; d_call: TRBD2; clone_size: many
cdr3_nt: TGTGCCATCAGTGGTACTAGCGGGGACTCCTACGAGCAGTACTTC; cdr3_aa: CAISGTSGDSYEQYF; j_call: TRBJ2-7; cdr3_length: 15; v_call: TRBV10-3; d_call: TRBD2; clone_size: few
cdr3_nt: TGCAGTGCTAGAGGCCCTGTAGTTACCTACGAGCAGTACTTC; cdr3_aa: CSARGPVVTYEQYF; j_call: TRBJ2-7; cdr3_length: 14; v_call: TRBV20-1; d_call: NA; clone_size: many
cdr3_nt: TGCGCCAGCAGCCAAGATCACACTCGGACAGGGGTATTCCTTTACTCTGGAAACACCATATATTTT; cdr3_aa: CASSQDHTRTGVFLYSGNTIYF; j_call: TRBJ1-3; cdr3_length: 22; v_call: TRBV4-1; d_call: TRBD1; clone_size: NA
cdr3_nt: TGTGCCAGCAGTGGTCTAGCGGGGGGAGAGACCCAGTACTTC; cdr3_aa: CASSGLAGGETQYF; j_call: TRBJ2-5; cdr3_length: 14; v_call: TRBV2; d_call: TRBD2; clone_size: many
cdr3_nt: TGTGCCAGCAGTGAAGGGCTGGACAGGACAGTCAAGCAGTACTTC; cdr3_aa: CASSEGLDRTVKQYF; j_call: TRBJ2-7; cdr3_length: 15; v_call: TRBV6-2/TRBV6-3; d_call: TRBD1; clone_size: many
cdr3_nt: TGTGCCAGCAGCTTAGGGACAAGGCAGGGGGACCCCCCGCACTCTGGAAACACCATATATTTT; cdr3_aa: CASSLGTRQGDPPHSGNTIYF; j_call: TRBJ1-3; cdr3_length: 21; v_call: TRBV7-2; d_call: TRBD1; clone_size: many
cdr3_nt: TGTGCCAGCACCGCCCAGGGGGAGGCTGGCAATCAGCCCCAGCATTTT; cdr3_aa: CASTAQGEAGNQPQHF; j_call: TRBJ1-5; cdr3_length: 16; v_call: TRBV12-3/TRBV12-4; d_call: TRBD1; clone_size: NA
cdr3_nt: TGTGCCAGCAGTCACAGGGATCGCACCGGGGAGCTGTTTTTT; cdr3_aa: CASSHRDRTGELFF; j_call: TRBJ2-2; cdr3_length: 14; v_call: TRBV3-1; d_call: NA; clone_size: many
cdr3_nt: TGTGCCATCAGTGAGTCGCGGGACAGTTACAATGAGCAGTTCTTC; cdr3_aa: CAISESRDSYNEQFF; j_call: TRBJ2-1; cdr3_length: 15; v_call: TRBV10-3; d_call: NA; clone_size: many
cdr3_nt: TGTGCCAGCAGAGGAACTGCAGGGGTGGCTAATGAAAAACTGTTTTTT; cdr3_aa: CASRGTAGVANEKLFF; j_call: TRBJ1-4; cdr3_length: 16; v_call: TRBV2; d_call: NA; clone_size: many
cdr3_nt: TGCGCCAGCAGCTTGTATGGGGGAAATTCACCCCTCCACTTT; cdr3_aa: CASSLYGGNSPLHF; j_call: TRBJ1-6; cdr3_length: 14; v_call: TRBV5-1; d_call: NA; clone_size: many
cdr3_nt: TGTGCCAGCAGCTCTGGACTAGCGGGAGAGGCGTACAATGAGCAGTTCTTC; cdr3_aa: CASSSGLAGEAYNEQFF; j_call: TRBJ2-1; cdr3_length: 17; v_call: TRBV11-2; d_call: TRBD2; clone_size: NA
cdr3_nt: TGTGCTAGTGCCCACAGGGTAAATAACGGGCCCATGAACACTGAAGCTTTCTTT; cdr3_aa: CASAHRVNNGPMNTEAFF; j_call: TRBJ1-1; cdr3_length: 18; v_call: TRBV12-5; d_call: NA; clone_size: once
cdr3_nt: TGCGCCAGCAGGACAGGGGGCGAACTCTACGAGCAGTACTTC; cdr3_aa: CASRTGGELYEQYF; j_call: TRBJ2-7; cdr3_length: 14; v_call: TRBV5-1; d_call: TRBD1; clone_size: few
cdr3_nt: TGCAGTGCTACGACAGGGAGCTATGGCTACACCTTC; cdr3_aa: CSATTGSYGYTF; j_call: TRBJ1-2; cdr3_length: 12; v_call: TRBV20-1; d_call: TRBD1; clone_size: many
cdr3_nt: TGTGCCAGCAGCTTCCCCGCGGGGGGGCCCACAGATACGCAGTATTTT; cdr3_aa: CASSFPAGGPTDTQYF; j_call: TRBJ2-3; cdr3_length: 16; v_call: TRBV7-9; d_call: TRBD2; clone_size: NA
cdr3_nt: TGCAGTCCTTCGACAGGGAGCCACGAGCAGTACTTC; cdr3_aa: CSPSTGSHEQYF; j_call: TRBJ2-7; cdr3_length: 12; v_call: TRBV20-1; d_call: TRBD1; clone_size: many
cdr3_nt: TGTGCCAGCAGCCCTTATTCAGGGAGGGACAGGGGAACCAATGAGCAGTTCTTC; cdr3_aa: CASSPYSGRDRGTNEQFF; j_call: TRBJ2-1; cdr3_length: 18; v_call: TRBV14; d_call: TRBD1; clone_size: many
cdr3_nt: TGCGCCAGCAGCTCCCGGGATCCTCCCCGAACTAATGAAAAACTGTTTTTT; cdr3_aa: CASSSRDPPRTNEKLFF; j_call: TRBJ1-4; cdr3_length: 17; v_call: TRBV5-1; d_call: NA; clone_size: many
cdr3_nt: TGTGCCAGCAGTTCCGGGACCCAGGGTGAAAAACTGTTTTTT; cdr3_aa: CASSSGTQGEKLFF; j_call: TRBJ1-4; cdr3_length: 14; v_call: TRBV28; d_call: NA; clone_size: few
cdr3_nt: TGTGCCAGCAGCGGGGGGCCCCAAGAGACCCAGTACTTC; cdr3_aa: CASSGGPQETQYF; j_call: TRBJ2-5; cdr3_length: 13; v_call: TRBV7-2; d_call: NA; clone_size: many
cdr3_nt: TGTGCCAGCAGCCCCGGGACAGGGGGTCAGAATGAGCAGTTCTTC; cdr3_aa: CASSPGTGGQNEQFF; j_call: TRBJ2-1; cdr3_length: 15; v_call: TRBV5-4; d_call: TRBD1; clone_size: many
cdr3_nt: TGCGCCAGCAGCTTTAACAGGGAACAGCCCCAGCATTTT; cdr3_aa: CASSFNREQPQHF; j_call: TRBJ1-5; cdr3_length: 13; v_call: TRBV5-1; d_call: NA; clone_size: many
cdr3_nt: TGTGCCAGCAGCCAAGCAGGACAGAGCTCCTACGAGCAGTACTTC; cdr3_aa: CASSQAGQSSYEQYF; j_call: TRBJ2-7; cdr3_length: 15; v_call: TRBV3-1; d_call: NA; clone_size: many
cdr3_nt: TGTGCCAGCAGTTTTGGCACTAGCGGGGGGGCCTACAATGAGCAGTTCTTC; cdr3_aa: CASSFGTSGGAYNEQFF; j_call: TRBJ2-1; cdr3_length: 17; v_call: TRBV12-3/TRBV12-4; d_call: TRBD2; clone_size: NA
cdr3_nt: TGTGCCAGCGCTCCTAATACAGGGGGCTTAAAGGGTTTCTTT; cdr3_aa: CASAPNTGGLKGFF; j_call: TRBJ1-1; cdr3_length: 14; v_call: TRBV7-9; d_call: TRBD1; clone_size: many
cdr3_nt: TGTGCCAGCAGTCGCACAGGGGGAAGTGGAAACACCATATATTTT; cdr3_aa: CASSRTGGSGNTIYF; j_call: TRBJ1-3; cdr3_length: 15; v_call: TRBV28; d_call: TRBD1; clone_size: many
cdr3_nt: TGTGCCAGCAGCTTGGAAGGCATCTCTGGAAACACCATATATTTT; cdr3_aa: CASSLEGISGNTIYF; j_call: TRBJ1-3; cdr3_length: 15; v_call: TRBV5-8; d_call: NA; clone_size: many
cdr3_nt: TGTGCCAGCAGTCTCACGACCGGGGACGAGCAGTACTTC; cdr3_aa: CASSLTTGDEQYF; j_call: TRBJ2-7; cdr3_length: 13; v_call: TRBV6-1; d_call: NA; clone_size: NA
cdr3_nt: TGTGCCACTGTCAGGACAGACGTATTCGATGGCTACACCTTC; cdr3_aa: CATVRTDVFDGYTF; j_call: TRBJ1-2; cdr3_length: 14; v_call: TRBV6-1; d_call: NA; clone_size: NA
cdr3_nt: TGTGCCAGCTCCCAACTACAGGGGGCGAGCGGCTACACCTTC; cdr3_aa: CASSQLQGASGYTF; j_call: TRBJ1-2; cdr3_length: 14; v_call: TRBV18; d_call: TRBD1; clone_size: many
cdr3_nt: TGCAGCGTTGGTAACAGGGGTGACGCCTACGAGCAGTACTTC; cdr3_aa: CSVGNRGDAYEQYF; j_call: TRBJ2-7; cdr3_length: 14; v_call: TRBV29-1; d_call: TRBD1; clone_size: NA
cdr3_nt: TGTGCCAGCAGGGGGGACAGAGTGCTTTCGGGCGAGCAGTACTTC; cdr3_aa: CASRGDRVLSGEQYF; j_call: TRBJ2-7; cdr3_length: 15; v_call: TRBV2; d_call: TRBD1; clone_size: many